A single T cell receptor (beta chain) is shown here with its context. This record belongs to a study of blood T cell repertoires in COVID-19. The CDR3 covers 15 residues. Germline-derived CDR1 and CDR2 are SGHTA and FQGNSA. The junction had 2 bases not matched to a gene; V was cut back by 3 bases and J by 2 bases. Method: immunoSEQ multiplex PCR; TCRdb's copy keeps in-frame clones and lacks some. The top ten hold roughly 10% of the sample, which has hundreds of thousands of clones, about 83% seen once. Sequencing was done on a sample of PBMCs or T cells enriched from blood (not recorded which). The receptor was derived from a woman aged 45-59 years who had recovered from COVID-19. The genes are TRBV7-2 and TRBJ1-3; 9 nucleotides agree with TRBD1. CDR3 in DNA: TGTGCCAGCAGCTTCGGGGACAGGGCTGGAAACACCATATATTTT. Its protein product is CASSFGDRAGNTIYF. The variable domain in full, completed from reference TRBV7-2 and TRBJ1-3, reads GAGVSQSPSNKVTEKGKDVELRCDPISGHTALYWYRQSLGQGLEFLIYFQGNSAPDKSGLPSDRFSAERTGGSVSTLTIQRTQQEDSAVYLCASSFGDRAGNTIYFGEGSWLTVV.